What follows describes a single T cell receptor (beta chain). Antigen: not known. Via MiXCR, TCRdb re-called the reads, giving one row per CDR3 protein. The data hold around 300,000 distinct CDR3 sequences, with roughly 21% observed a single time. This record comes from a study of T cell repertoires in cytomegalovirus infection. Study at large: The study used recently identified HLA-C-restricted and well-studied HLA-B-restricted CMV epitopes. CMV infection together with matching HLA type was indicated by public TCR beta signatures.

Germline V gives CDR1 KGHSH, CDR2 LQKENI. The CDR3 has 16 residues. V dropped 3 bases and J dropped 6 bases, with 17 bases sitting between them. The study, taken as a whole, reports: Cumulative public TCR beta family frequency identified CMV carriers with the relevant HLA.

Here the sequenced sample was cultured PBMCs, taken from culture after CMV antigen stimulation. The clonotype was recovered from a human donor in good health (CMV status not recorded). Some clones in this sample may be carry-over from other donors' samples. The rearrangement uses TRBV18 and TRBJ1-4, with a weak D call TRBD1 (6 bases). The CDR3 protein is CASSPTLGGADEKLFF. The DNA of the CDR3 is TGTGCCAGCTCACCGACCTTGGGGGGCGCCGATGAAAAACTGTTTTTT.